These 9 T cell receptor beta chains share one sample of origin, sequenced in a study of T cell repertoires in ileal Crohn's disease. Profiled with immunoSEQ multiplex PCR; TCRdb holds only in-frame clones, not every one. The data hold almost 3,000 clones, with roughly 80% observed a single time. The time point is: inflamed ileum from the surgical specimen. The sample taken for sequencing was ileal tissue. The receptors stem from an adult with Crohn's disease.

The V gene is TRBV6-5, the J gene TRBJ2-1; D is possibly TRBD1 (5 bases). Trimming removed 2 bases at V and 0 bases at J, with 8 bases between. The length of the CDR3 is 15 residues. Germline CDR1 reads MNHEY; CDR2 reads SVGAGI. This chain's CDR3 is CASSYRGSSYNEQFF. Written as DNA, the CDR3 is TGTGCCAGCAGTTACAGGGGTAGCTCCTACAATGAGCAGTTCTTC.

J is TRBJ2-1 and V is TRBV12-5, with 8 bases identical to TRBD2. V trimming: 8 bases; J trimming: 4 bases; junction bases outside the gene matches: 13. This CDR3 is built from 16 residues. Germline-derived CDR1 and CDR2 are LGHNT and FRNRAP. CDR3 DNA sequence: TGTGCTAGTCAGACCTCCGCTAGCGGGCGGTACAATGAGCAGTTCTTC. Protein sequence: CASQTSASGRYNEQFF. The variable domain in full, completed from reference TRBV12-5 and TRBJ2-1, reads DARVTQTPRHKVTEMGQEVTMRCQPILGHNTVFWYRQTMMQGLELLAYFRNRAPLDDSGMPKDRFSAEMPDATLATLKIQPSEPRDSAVYFCASQTSASGRYNEQFFGPGTRLTVL.

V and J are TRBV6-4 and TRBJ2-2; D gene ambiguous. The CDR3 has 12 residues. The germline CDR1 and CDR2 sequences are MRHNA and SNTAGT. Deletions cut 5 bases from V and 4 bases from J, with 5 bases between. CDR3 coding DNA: TGTGCCAGCAGTACAGCCACCGGGGAGCTGTTTTTT. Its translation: CASSTATGELFF.

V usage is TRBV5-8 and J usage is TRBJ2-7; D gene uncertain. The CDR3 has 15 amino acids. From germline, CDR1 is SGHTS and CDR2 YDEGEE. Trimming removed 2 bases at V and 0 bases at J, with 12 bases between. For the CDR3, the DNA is TGTGCCAGCAGCTTTCGCTACGGCCCCTCCTACGAGCAGTACTTC. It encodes CASSFRYGPSYEQYF.

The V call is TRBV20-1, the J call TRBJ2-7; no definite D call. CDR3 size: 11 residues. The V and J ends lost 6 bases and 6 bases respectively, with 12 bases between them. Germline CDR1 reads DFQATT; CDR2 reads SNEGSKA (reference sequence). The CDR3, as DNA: TGCAGTGCCCCTTTGTCCCTCGAGCAGTACTTC. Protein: CSAPLSLEQYF.

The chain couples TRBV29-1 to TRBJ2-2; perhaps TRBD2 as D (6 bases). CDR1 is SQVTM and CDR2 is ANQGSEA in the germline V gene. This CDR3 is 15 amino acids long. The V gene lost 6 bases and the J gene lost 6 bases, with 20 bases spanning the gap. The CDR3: CSVAAWGDGAGELFF. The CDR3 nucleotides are TGCAGCGTCGCCGCTTGGGGGGACGGTGCCGGGGAGCTGTTTTTT.

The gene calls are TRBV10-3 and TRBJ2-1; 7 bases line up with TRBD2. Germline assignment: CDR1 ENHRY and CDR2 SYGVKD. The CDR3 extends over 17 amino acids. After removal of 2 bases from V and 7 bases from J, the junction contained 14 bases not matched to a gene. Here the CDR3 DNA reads TGTGCCATCAGTGAGCCGGTTGGGGGGGGATTAAAGAATGAGCAGTTCTTC. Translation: CAISEPVGGGLKNEQFF.

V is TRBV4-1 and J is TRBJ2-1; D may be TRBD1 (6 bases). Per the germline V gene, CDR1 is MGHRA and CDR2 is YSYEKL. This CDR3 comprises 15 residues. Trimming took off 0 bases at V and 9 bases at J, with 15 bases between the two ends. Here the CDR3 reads CASSQDLRAGVEQFF. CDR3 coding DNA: TGCGCCAGCAGCCAAGATCTAAGGGCAGGGGTTGAGCAGTTCTTC.

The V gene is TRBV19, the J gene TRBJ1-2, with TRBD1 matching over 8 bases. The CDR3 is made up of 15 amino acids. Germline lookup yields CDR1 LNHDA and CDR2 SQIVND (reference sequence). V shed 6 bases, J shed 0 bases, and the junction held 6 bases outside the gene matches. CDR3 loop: CASRGTGQANYGYTF. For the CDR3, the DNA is TGTGCCAGTAGGGGGACAGGACAAGCTAACTATGGCTACACCTTC.